This T cell receptor (beta chain) was identified in a study of persistence of HIV-infected CD4 T cells. A remark on this clone: Its antigen is not identified.

The immunoSEQ assay was version 4, run in survey mode. Assay: immunoSEQ multiplex PCR; the TCRdb copy retains only in-frame clones and omits some. The table has 45,000 or so clones, around 90% seen once; the top ten hold approximately 0.5%. CDR3 length: 14 residues. The V end lost 3 bases, the J end lost 0 bases, and 6 bases lay between the germline ends. Germline V gives CDR1 KGHDR, CDR2 SFDVKD. Anti-CD3/anti-CD28 beads served as a nonspecific positive control stimulus. Sorting selected CD4+ T cells upregulating both CD40 ligand and CD69. The chain is built from TRBV24-1 and TRBJ2-3; no definite D call. The receptor comes from an adult woman with HIV who was CMV-seropositive. The sequencing here drew on CD4+ T cells sorted from PBMCs after roughly 18-hour stimulation, taken from a patient who received antiretroviral therapy. The CDR3 DNA sequence: TGTGCCACCAGTGATCCGCTTAGCACAGATACGCAGTATTTT. The encoded protein is CATSDPLSTDTQYF.